These 25 T cell receptor beta chains were all obtained from the same sample, sequenced in a study of cytomegalovirus exposure and HLA in healthy donors. It was with 60 Vbeta and 13 Jbeta primers that the PCR ran. Data came from immunoSEQ multiplex PCR; TCRdb stores just in-frame clones and leaves some out. The data contain 100,000 to 150,000 clones, 70% to 75% of them singletons. Sequenced material: PBMCs. These receptors came from a male donor in good health and CMV-seronegative.

In this sample, this clone turned up once. This chain joins TRBV7-2 and TRBJ2-7, with 8 nucleotides matching TRBD2. The CDR3 has 15 residues. Germline assignment: CDR1 SGHTA and CDR2 FQGNSA. The V segment lost 5 bases and the J segment 3 bases; nucleotides outside the gene matches: 9. CDR3 amino acids: CASSIPPAGVYEQYF. CDR3 nucleotide sequence: TGTGCCAGCAGCATCCCCCCAGCGGGGGTCTACGAGCAGTACTTC.

V usage is TRBV19 and J usage is TRBJ1-2; D is possibly TRBD1 (6 bases). The V gene lost 4 bases and the J gene lost 6 bases, with 12 bases spanning the gap. Germline CDR1 reads LNHDA; CDR2 reads SQIVND (reference sequence). The length of the CDR3 is 13 residues. The CDR3, as DNA: TGTGCCAGTAGTAAACGGACAGAACATGGCTACACCTTC. It yields the protein CASSKRTEHGYTF.

This clone was detected only a few times. This rearrangement joins TRBV30 to TRBJ2-4; 7 bases align to TRBD2. V lost 3 bases to trimming and J lost 1 base; unmatched junction nucleotides: 6. In germline, CDR1 is GTSNPN, CDR2 SVGIG (reference sequence). The CDR3 extends over 15 amino acids. The CDR3 DNA reads as TGTGCCTGGAGCGAAGTGGGGGGGGCCAAAAACATTCAGTACTTC. Protein: CAWSEVGGAKNIQYF.

This chain connects TRBV11-2 to TRBJ1-3, with 7 bases fitting TRBD1. Trimming took 5 bases from V and 7 from J; bases not matched to a gene: 8. Per germline, CDR1 SGHAT and CDR2 FQNNGV. This CDR3 comprises 14 residues. The CDR3 here is CASSRTGPGNTIYF. The CDR3 DNA sequence: TGTGCCAGCAGCAGGACAGGCCCCGGGAACACCATATATTTT.

The V and J genes are TRBV4-2 and TRBJ2-7, with a weak D call TRBD1 (5 bases). The CDR3 totals 15 residues. V lost 0 bases to trimming and J lost 2 bases, with 11 bases between them. The germline V gene encodes CDR1 LGHNA and CDR2 YNFKEQ. The CDR3 protein is CASSQEGKGAYEQYF. The CDR3 DNA reads as TGTGCCAGCAGCCAAGAGGGGAAAGGGGCCTACGAGCAGTACTTC.

This sequence joins TRBV27 and TRBJ2-7, with 11 bases that match TRBD2. Germline trimming cut 5 bases from V and 5 bases from J; bases unmatched to any gene: 5. Germline V gives CDR1 MNHEY, CDR2 SMNVEV (reference sequence). The CDR3 runs to 14 residues. The CDR3 spells CASSLTSGSHEQYF. CDR3 bases: TGTGCCAGCAGTCTTACTAGCGGGAGCCACGAGCAGTACTTC.

The CDR3 loop is CASSAGGLYNSPLHF. CDR3 bases: TGTGCCAGCAGTGCAGGGGGCCTCTATAATTCACCCCTCCACTTT. The chain is built from TRBV2 and TRBJ1-6; 8 positions match TRBD1. This CDR3 has 15 residues. Germline trimming cut 4 bases from V and 3 bases from J; bases unmatched to any gene: 2. From germline, CDR1 is SNHLY and CDR2 FYNNEI.

This chain uses TRBV29-1 with TRBJ1-1, with D uncertain. The CDR3 length is 13 residues. V dropped 6 bases and J dropped 0 bases, with 11 bases sitting between them. Germline CDR1 and CDR2: SQVTM and ANQGSEA. This CDR3 is CSVRAGLNTEAFF. The CDR3 DNA reads TGCAGCGTCCGCGCAGGATTGAACACTGAAGCTTTCTTT.

V usage is TRBV6-1 and J usage is TRBJ2-7; TRBD1 matches 7 bases. The CDR3 contains 13 residues. CDR1 and CDR2 from the germline V gene are MNHNS and SASEGT. Trimming at V came to 7 bases and at J to 1 base, leaving 4 bases not matched to a gene. CDR3 in amino acids: CASKSGQSYEQYF. The CDR3 DNA is TGTGCCAGCAAATCGGGACAGTCCTACGAGCAGTACTTC.

The V and J genes are TRBV6-4 and TRBJ2-3, with D perhaps TRBD1 (6 bases). CDR1 and CDR2 (germline): MRHNA, SNTAGT. Trimming removed 6 bases at V and 0 bases at J, with 10 bases between. CDR3 length: 14 residues. The CDR3 sequence: CASSATGSTDTQYF. CDR3 bases: TGTGCCAGCAGCGCCACAGGGAGCACAGATACGCAGTATTTT.

There are a few counts of this clone. V usage is TRBV7-8 and J usage is TRBJ2-5, with a possible D match to TRBD2 (5 bases). This CDR3 region has 13 residues. V lost 2 bases to trimming and J lost 8 bases, with 12 bases between them. CDR1 is SGHVS and CDR2 is FQNEAQ in the germline V gene. CDR3 in DNA: TGTGCCAGCAGCTTAATTAGCGTAGAAACCCAGTACTTC. Its translation: CASSLISVETQYF.

The chain links TRBV14 to TRBJ2-1, with 9 positions matching TRBD2. Trimming cost V 3 bases and J 6 bases; bases outside gene matches: 9. The CDR3 is 16 amino acids. CDR1 and CDR2 from the germline V gene are SGHDN and FVKESK. The CDR3 loop reads CASSHFVETSGNEQFF. The CDR3 bases are TGTGCCAGCAGCCATTTCGTAGAGACTAGCGGCAATGAGCAGTTCTTC. The variable domain in full, with the rest retrieved from reference TRBV14 and TRBJ2-1, is EAGVTQFPSHSVIEKGQTVTLRCDPISGHDNLYWYRRVMGKEIKFLLHFVKESKQDESGMPNNRFLAERTGGTYSTLKVQPAELEDSGVYFCASSHFVETSGNEQFFGPGTRLTVL.

The V call is TRBV11-2, the J call TRBJ2-3, with TRBD2 matching 10 bases. This CDR3 has 14 amino acids. The V and J ends lost 3 bases and 5 bases, in that order; junction bases with no gene match: 2. Germline V lookup: CDR1 SGHAT, CDR2 FQNNGV. This CDR3 is CASSLGLAIDTQYF. The CDR3 region has the DNA TGTGCCAGCAGCTTGGGACTAGCGATAGATACGCAGTATTTT. Together with reference TRBV11-2 and TRBJ2-3, the CDR3 gives the full variable domain: EAGVAQSPRYKIIEKRQSVAFWCNPISGHATLYWYQQILGQGPKLLIQFQNNGVVDDSQLPKDRFSAERLKGVDSTLKIQPAKLEDSAVYLCASSLGLAIDTQYFGPGTRLTVL.

This rearrangement joins TRBV9 to TRBJ2-1, with 8 bases lining up with TRBD1. Trimming took 3 bases from V and 3 from J; bases not matched to a gene: 11. This CDR3 contains 17 residues. Looked up from germline, CDR1 is SGDLS and CDR2 is YYNGEE. The CDR3 is CASSAISTGAIYNEQFF. In nucleotides, the CDR3 is TGTGCCAGCAGCGCCATCTCGACAGGGGCGATCTACAATGAGCAGTTCTTC.

The V call is TRBV5-3, the J call TRBJ1-2, with D possibly being TRBD1 (6 bases). TRBV5-3 is an ORF, and what it does is uncertain. V lost 6 bases, J lost 7 bases, and 13 bases lay in between. The CDR3 has 12 amino acids. This CDR3 is CARTRGRGGYTF. The CDR3 region has the DNA TGTGCCAGAACCCGGGGCAGGGGTGGCTACACCTTC.

CDR3 DNA sequence: TGTGCCAGCAGCGGACAGCACACTGAAGCTTTCTTT. Its protein is CASSGQHTEAFF. V usage is TRBV28 and J usage is TRBJ1-1; D possibly corresponds to TRBD1 (6 bases). The V end was cut by 6 bases, the J end by 3 bases, with 8 bases between. Germline assignment: CDR1 MDHEN and CDR2 SYDVKM. This CDR3 is 12 amino acids long.

In this sample, this clone turned up once. This chain links TRBV28 with TRBJ2-7; the D gene is possibly TRBD2 (5 bases). Germline V gene lookup returns CDR1 MDHEN and CDR2 SYDVKM. The CDR3 has 10 residues. V lost 5 bases to trimming and J lost 6 bases, with 5 bases between them. This chain's CDR3 is CASSGSEQYF. For the CDR3, the DNA is TGTGCCAGCAGTGGGAGCGAGCAGTACTTC.

V is TRBV5-4 and J is TRBJ2-7, with TRBD1 identical over 8 bases. The CDR3 runs to 15 residues. V trimming: 3 bases; J trimming: 5 bases; junction bases outside the gene matches: 10. CDR1 is SGHNT, CDR2 YYREEE, per germline (reference sequence). CDR3 nucleotide sequence: TGTGCCAGCAGCTCCGGAAGGACAGGGCCGGACGAGCAGTACTTC. This gives the protein CASSSGRTGPDEQYF.

The V and J genes are TRBV5-1 and TRBJ1-3; 9 bases are shared with TRBD1. Germline-derived CDR1 and CDR2 are SGHRS and YFSETQ. There are 16 residues in the CDR3. After removal of 0 bases from V and 0 bases from J, the junction contained 1 base not matched to a gene. The CDR3 loop reads CASSLVDRGSGNTIYF. In DNA form, the CDR3 reads TGCGCCAGCAGCTTGGTGGACAGGGGCTCTGGAAACACCATATATTTT.

The chain is built from TRBV28 and TRBJ1-2; TRBD1 aligns across 7 bases. The CDR3 is 15 residues long. CDR1 is MDHEN and CDR2 is SYDVKM in the germline V gene. The V segment lost 3 bases and the J segment 2 bases; nucleotides outside the gene matches: 6. CDR3 nucleotides: TGTGCCAGCAGTTTCGTGTCACAGGGGAACTATGGCTACACCTTC. Translating gives CASSFVSQGNYGYTF.

The rearrangement uses TRBV18 and TRBJ2-3, with 8 positions matching TRBD2. Germline CDR1 KGHSH, CDR2 LQKENI. The CDR3 has 15 residues. V dropped 3 bases and J dropped 6; count of bases not matched to a gene: 8. CDR3 sequence reads: CASSPRGGRMDTQYF. DNA of the CDR3: TGTGCCAGCTCACCCCGCGGCGGGAGGATGGATACGCAGTATTTT.

The chain employs TRBV28 and TRBJ1-5, with D possibly being TRBD1 (5 bases). The ends were cut back, 3 bases at V and 5 bases at J, with 17 bases in the middle. This CDR3 is built from 16 residues. Germline lookup yields CDR1 MDHEN and CDR2 SYDVKM. The CDR3 bases are TGTGCCAGCAGTTTCTGGACATTTTCCGACCATCAGCCCCAGCATTTT. Its translation: CASSFWTFSDHQPQHF.

This clone was seen only a few times. The rearrangement joins TRBV28 to TRBJ2-3, with 7 bases that match TRBD2. Germline CDR1 reads MDHEN; CDR2 reads SYDVKM. The junction had 2 bases not matched to a gene; V was cut back by 3 bases and J by 2 bases. This CDR3 has 14 residues. The DNA of the CDR3 is TGTGCCAGCAGTTTGGGAGGGGTCACAGATACGCAGTATTTT. Protein product: CASSLGGVTDTQYF.

The V gene is TRBV21-1, the J gene TRBJ2-5; no check of the table's D call, TRBD1, against the DNA was made. TRBV21-1 is annotated as a pseudogene. The CDR3 runs to 14 residues. The chain's CDR3 is CASSPKGRAETQYF. The DNA of the CDR3 is TGTGCCAGCAGTCCAAAGGGCAGGGCAGAGACCCAGTACTTC.

The genes are TRBV27 and TRBJ2-6; unclear D gene. CDR1 is MNHEY and CDR2 is SMNVEV in the germline V gene (reference sequence). The CDR3 contains 14 residues. V was trimmed by 4 bases and J by 5 bases, leaving 9 bases between them. The CDR3 protein is CASSSSLRANVLTF. Written as DNA, the CDR3 is TGTGCCAGCAGTTCGAGCTTGAGGGCCAACGTCCTGACTTTC.